The 2 T cell receptor beta chains in this list originate from one sample, sequenced in a study of control samples from healthy donors and cancer patients. TCRdb's table, derived via immunoSEQ multiplex PCR, lists solely in-frame clones and lacks some. Counted here are 400,000 to 450,000 clones, 80% to 95% occurring once; the ten biggest clones make up around 6.4%. Material for sequencing was PBMCs. The receptors derive from a man aged 35 to 55 with head and neck cancer.

The chain couples TRBV18 to TRBJ2-7; D is ambiguous. Trimming took off 0 bases at V and 0 bases at J, with 9 bases between the two ends. There are 15 residues in the CDR3. Germline values: CDR1 KGHSH, CDR2 LQKENI. The CDR3 DNA follows: TGTGCCAGCTCACCACCGTTTCAGGACTCCTACGAGCAGTACTTC. It is translated as CASSPPFQDSYEQYF.

The rearrangement uses TRBV5-4 and TRBJ1-4, with a weak D call TRBD1 (5 bases). The V and J ends lost 0 bases and 3 bases respectively, with 12 bases between them. Germline V CDR1 and CDR2: SGHNT, YYREEE (reference sequence). The CDR3 runs 16 residues. Written as DNA, the CDR3 is TGTGCCAGCAGCTTGGCCAGGGACGGAGCTAATGAAAAACTGTTTTTT. This codes for CASSLARDGANEKLFF. The whole variable domain, remainder taken from reference TRBV5-4 and TRBJ1-4, is ETGVTQSPTHLIKTRGQQVTLRCSSQSGHNTVSWYQQALGQGPQFIFQYYREEENGRGNFPPRFSGLQFPNYSSELNVNALELDDSALYLCASSLARDGANEKLFFGSGTQLSVL.